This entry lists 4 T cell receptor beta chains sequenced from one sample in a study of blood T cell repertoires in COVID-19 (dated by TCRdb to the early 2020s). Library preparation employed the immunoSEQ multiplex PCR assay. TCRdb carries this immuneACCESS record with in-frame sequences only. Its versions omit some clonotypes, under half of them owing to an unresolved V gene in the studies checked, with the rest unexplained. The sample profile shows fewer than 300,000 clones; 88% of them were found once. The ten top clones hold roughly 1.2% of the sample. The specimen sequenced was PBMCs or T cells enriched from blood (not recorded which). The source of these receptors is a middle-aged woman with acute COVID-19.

In DNA, the CDR3 is TGTGCCAGCAGCGAAACGAGGGCCGGGGAGCTGTTTTTT. Translated: CASSETRAGELFF. The chain employs TRBV3-1 (or the pseudogene TRBV3-2) and TRBJ2-2; a weak D match, TRBD2 (5 bases). V was pared by 5 bases and J by 6 bases, with 10 bases between. Germline V CDR1 and CDR2: LGHDT, YNNKEL (reference sequence). The CDR3 has 13 residues.

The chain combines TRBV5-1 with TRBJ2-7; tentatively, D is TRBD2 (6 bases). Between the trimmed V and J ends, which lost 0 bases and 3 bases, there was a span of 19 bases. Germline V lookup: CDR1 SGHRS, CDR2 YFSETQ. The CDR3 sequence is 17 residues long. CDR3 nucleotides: TGCGCCAGCAGCTTGGGTTTTGGGGCAGGGACTTTCTACGAGCAGTACTTC. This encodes CASSLGFGAGTFYEQYF. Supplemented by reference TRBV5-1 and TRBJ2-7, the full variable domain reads KAGVTQTPRYLIKTRGQQVTLSCSPISGHRSVSWYQQTPGQGLQFLFEYFSETQRNKGNFPGRFSGRQFSNSRSEMNVSTLELGDSALYLCASSLGFGAGTFYEQYFGPGTRLTVT.

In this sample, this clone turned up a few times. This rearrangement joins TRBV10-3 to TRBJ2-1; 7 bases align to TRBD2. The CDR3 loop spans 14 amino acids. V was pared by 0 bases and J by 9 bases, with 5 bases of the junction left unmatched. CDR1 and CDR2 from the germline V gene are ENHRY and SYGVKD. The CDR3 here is CAISESAGEGEQFF. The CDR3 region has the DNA TGTGCCATCAGTGAGTCGGCGGGAGAGGGTGAGCAGTTCTTC.

The CDR3 here is CASSPGGDSNQPQHF. As DNA, the CDR3 is TGTGCCAGCAGCCCGGGGGGGGATAGCAATCAGCCCCAGCATTTT. V usage is TRBV9 and J usage is TRBJ1-5; possible D gene TRBD1, 5 bases. Trimming left V 4 bases short and J 0 bases short, with 11 bases between. The CDR3 is 15 amino acids. Germline V CDR1 and CDR2: SGDLS, YYNGEE. Full variable domain (outside the CDR3, taken from reference TRBV9 and TRBJ1-5): DSGVTQTPKHLITATGQRVTLRCSPRSGDLSVYWYQQSLDQGLQFLIQYYNGEERAKGNILERFSAQQFPDLHSELNLSSLELGDSALYFCASSPGGDSNQPQHFGDGTRLSIL.